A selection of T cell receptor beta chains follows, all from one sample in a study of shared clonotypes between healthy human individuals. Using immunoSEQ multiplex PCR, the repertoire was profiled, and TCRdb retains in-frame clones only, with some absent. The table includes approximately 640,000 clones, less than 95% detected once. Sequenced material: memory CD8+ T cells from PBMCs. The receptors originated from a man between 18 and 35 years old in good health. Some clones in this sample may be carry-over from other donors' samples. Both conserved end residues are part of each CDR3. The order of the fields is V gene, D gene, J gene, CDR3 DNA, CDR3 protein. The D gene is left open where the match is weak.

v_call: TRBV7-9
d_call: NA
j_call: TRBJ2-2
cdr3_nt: TGTGCCAGCAGCGGTTCTAGCACGAACACCGGGGAGCTGTTTTTT
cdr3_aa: CASSGSSTNTGELFF

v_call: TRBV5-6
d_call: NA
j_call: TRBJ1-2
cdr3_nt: TGTGCCAGCAACCCCTCGGGGGCCCTCTATGGCTACACCTTC
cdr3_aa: CASNPSGALYGYTF

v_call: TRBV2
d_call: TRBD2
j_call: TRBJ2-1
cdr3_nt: TGTGCCAGCAGTGATACGCACGGACTAGCGGCGGGCCTCCGGCATGAGCAGTTCTTC
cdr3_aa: CASSDTHGLAAGLRHEQFF

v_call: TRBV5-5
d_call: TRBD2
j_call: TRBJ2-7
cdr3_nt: TGTGCCAGCAGCCTCTCACTAGCGGGAGTACGCAACGAGCAGTACTTC
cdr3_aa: CASSLSLAGVRNEQYF

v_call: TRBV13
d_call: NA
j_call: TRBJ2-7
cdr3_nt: TGTGCCAGCAGCTTAGGCCCAGGACGGGGGGCTCTGGAGCAGTACTTC
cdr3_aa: CASSLGPGRGALEQYF

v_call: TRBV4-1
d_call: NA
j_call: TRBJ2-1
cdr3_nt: TGCGCCAGCAGCCAGGAATTAATTGGGGAGCAGTTCTTC
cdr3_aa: CASSQELIGEQFF

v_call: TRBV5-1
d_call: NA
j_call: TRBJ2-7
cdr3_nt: TGCGCCAGCAGCCCCTCTAGTGGGAGTAATTTCGAGCAGTACTTC
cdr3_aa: CASSPSSGSNFEQYF

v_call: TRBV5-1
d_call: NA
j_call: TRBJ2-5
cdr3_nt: TGCGCCAGCAGCTTGGCCACTAGTCCAGAGACCCAGTACTTC
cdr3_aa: CASSLATSPETQYF

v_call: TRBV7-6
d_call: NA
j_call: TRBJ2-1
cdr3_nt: TGTGCCAGCAGCTTACTGTACTATTACACGCGGCCCATTGAGCAGTTCTTC
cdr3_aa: CASSLLYYYTRPIEQFF

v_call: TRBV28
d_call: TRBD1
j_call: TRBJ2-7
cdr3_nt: TGTGCCAGCAGTTCTTGGCAGGGGGCGCATGAGCAGTACTTC
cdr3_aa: CASSSWQGAHEQYF